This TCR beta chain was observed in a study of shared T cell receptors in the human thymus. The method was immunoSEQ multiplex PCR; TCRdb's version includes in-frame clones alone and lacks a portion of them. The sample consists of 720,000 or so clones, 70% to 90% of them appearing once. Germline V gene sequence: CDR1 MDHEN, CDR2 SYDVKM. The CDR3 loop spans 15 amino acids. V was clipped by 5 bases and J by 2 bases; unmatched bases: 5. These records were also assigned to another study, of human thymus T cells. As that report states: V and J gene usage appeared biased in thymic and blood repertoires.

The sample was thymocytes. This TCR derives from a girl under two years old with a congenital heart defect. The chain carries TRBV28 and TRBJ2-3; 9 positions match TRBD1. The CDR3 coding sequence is TGTGCCAGCAGTCGCTACAGGGGGCTCACAGATACGCAGTATTTT. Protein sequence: CASSRYRGLTDTQYF.